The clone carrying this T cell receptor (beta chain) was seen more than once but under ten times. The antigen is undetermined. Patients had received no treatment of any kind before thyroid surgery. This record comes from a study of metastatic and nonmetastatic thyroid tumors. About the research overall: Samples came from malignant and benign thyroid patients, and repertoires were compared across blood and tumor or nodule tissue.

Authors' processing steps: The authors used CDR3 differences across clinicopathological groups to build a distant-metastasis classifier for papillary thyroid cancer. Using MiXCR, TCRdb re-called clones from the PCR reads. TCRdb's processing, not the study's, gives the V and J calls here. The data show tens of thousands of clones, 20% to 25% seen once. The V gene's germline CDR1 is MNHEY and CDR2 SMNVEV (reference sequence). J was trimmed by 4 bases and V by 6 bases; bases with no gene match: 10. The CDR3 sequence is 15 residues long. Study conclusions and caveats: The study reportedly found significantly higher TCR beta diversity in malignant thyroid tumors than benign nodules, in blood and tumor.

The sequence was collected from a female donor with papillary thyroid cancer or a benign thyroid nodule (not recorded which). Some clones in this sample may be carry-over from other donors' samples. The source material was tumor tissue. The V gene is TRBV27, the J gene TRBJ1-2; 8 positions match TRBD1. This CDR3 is CASRDRTGHIYGYTF. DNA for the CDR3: TGTGCCAGCAGGGATCGGACAGGGCACATCTATGGCTACACCTTC.